The source of this TCR beta chain is a study of cytomegalovirus exposure and HLA in healthy donors. Overall study results and limits: Association with HLA alleles at 0.05 false discovery rate was found for 16,951 TCR beta sequences in a later analysis. Presence/absence comparisons presumed near-even sequencing depth among donors. The study listed 150 to 200 cytomegalovirus-associated TCR beta chains.

As to this clone: Its antigen is as yet unknown.

The CDR3 is 14 amino acids. Looked up from germline, CDR1 is MNHEY and CDR2 is SMNVEV (reference sequence). After removal of 5 bases from V and 2 bases from J, the junction contained 3 bases not matched to a gene. PCR amplification relied on 60 Vbeta primers (plus 13 Jbeta primers). Sequencing used immunoSEQ multiplex PCR; TCRdb keeps in-frame clones, though not all of them. The table records over 70,000 clones, about 80% of them present only once. This TCR was sampled from a male donor in good health and CMV-seronegative. The V gene is TRBV27, the J gene TRBJ1-3; TRBD1 matches at 7 bases. Source material: PBMCs. The CDR3 DNA follows: TGTGCCAGCAGTCGGACAGGCGCTGGAAACACCATATATTTT. This gives the protein CASSRTGAGNTIYF.